This TCR beta chain was found in a study of blood T cell repertoires in COVID-19. Overall study: T cells, B-cell-depleted T cells, or PBMCs supplied cDNA or gDNA.

As handled by the study authors: Estimation of nucleated cell counts was performed using reference gene primer amplification. TCRdb's table, derived via immunoSEQ multiplex PCR, lists solely in-frame clones and lacks some. The V and J calls and the clone size are those of that table, but D and trimming were determined from the DNA. Among some 60,000 clones listed, around four fifths were seen once. CDR1 LNHNV and CDR2 YYDKDF come from the germline V gene (reference sequence). This CDR3 spans 14 amino acids. V was cut by 6 bases and J by 0 bases, with 11 bases left in between. The chain is built from TRBV15 and TRBJ1-1, with D possibly being TRBD1 (5 bases). The clonotype comes from a man between 25 and 39 years old with COVID-19, enrolled during active disease. Source material: peripheral blood. The CDR3 spells CATRAGHMNTEAFF. The CDR3, as DNA: TGTGCCACCAGGGCAGGACACATGAACACTGAAGCTTTCTTT. Drawing the rest from reference TRBV15 and TRBJ1-1, the complete variable domain is DAMVIQNPRYQVTQFGKPVTLSCSQTLNHNVMYWYQQKSSQAPKLLFHYYDKDFNNEADTPDNFQSRRPNTSFCFLDIRSPGLGDTAMYLCATRAGHMNTEAFFGQGTRLTVV.